Following are 23 T cell receptor beta chains from one sample sequenced in a study of T cell repertoires in cytomegalovirus infection. TCRdb reanalysed the reads using MiXCR and keeps one entry per CDR3 protein. The sample has approximately 500,000 distinct CDR3 sequences; around 27% are singletons. The sample taken for sequencing was PBMCs. All receptors come from a human donor in good health (CMV status not recorded). Some clones in this sample may be carry-over from other donors' samples.

This chain uses TRBV7-2 with TRBJ2-5; 8 positions match TRBD2. Per the germline V gene, CDR1 is SGHTA and CDR2 is FQGNSA. The V segment lost 11 bases and the J segment 3 bases; nucleotides outside the gene matches: 11. This CDR3 spans 14 amino acids. CDR3 DNA sequence: TGTGCCTCCACCGAGCCGGGAGGGAAAGAGACCCAGTACTTC. Its translation is CASTEPGGKETQYF.

The rearrangement links TRBV14 to TRBJ1-1; unclear D gene. The ends were cut back, 3 bases at V and 8 bases at J, with 13 bases in the middle. The CDR3 is 13 amino acids. CDR1 is SGHDN and CDR2 is FVKESK in the germline V gene. CDR3 nucleotide sequence: TGTGCCAGCAGCCAGGAATTTTACAGCGAAGCTTTCTTT. The encoded protein is CASSQEFYSEAFF.

This clonotype was seen ten or more times. The rearrangement links TRBV7-2 to TRBJ1-1; D gene uncertain. Germline CDR1 is SGHTA and CDR2 is FQGNSA. The CDR3 has 14 residues. Trimming took 6 bases from V and 1 from J, leaving 12 bases between them. The CDR3 nucleotides are TGTGCCAGCAGTCCCCAGGAAGGGAACACTGAAGCTTTCTTT. This translates into CASSPQEGNTEAFF.

The chain employs TRBV20-1 and TRBJ2-1, with 7 bases identical to TRBD2. Germline trimming cut 2 bases from V and 8 bases from J; bases unmatched to any gene: 9. The length of the CDR3 is 14 residues. CDR1 is DFQATT, CDR2 SNEGSKA, per germline (reference sequence). The CDR3 coding sequence is TGCAGTGCTAGACGGCGCGGGAGTTACGATGAGCAGTTCTTC. Translated: CSARRRGSYDEQFF.

This clonotype was seen many times. The rearrangement uses TRBV7-2 and TRBJ2-5, with no clear D. This CDR3 has 13 amino acids. Germline CDR1 reads SGHTA; CDR2 reads FQGNSA. Deletions cut 7 bases from V and 5 bases from J, with 14 bases between. The CDR3 sequence is CASMVRGKETQYF. The CDR3 DNA reads as TGTGCCAGCATGGTACGTGGGAAGGAGACCCAGTACTTC.

The chain is built from TRBV6-6 and TRBJ1-2; 7 positions agree with TRBD1. V gave up 1 base and J gave up 0 bases; unmatched junction bases: 5. CDR3 length: 16 residues. Germline CDR1 and CDR2: MNHNY and SVGAGI (reference sequence). In DNA, the CDR3 is TGTGCCAGCAGTTACTGGGACAGCAGACCTAACTATGGCTACACCTTC. Its protein product is CASSYWDSRPNYGYTF.

This clonotype showed up many times. The V call is TRBV6-1, the J call TRBJ1-2; D is unclear. V was pared by 6 bases and J by 2 bases, with 10 bases between. Germline loops: CDR1 MNHNS, CDR2 SASEGT. The CDR3 consists of 13 residues. The CDR3 reads CASSFTVNYGYTF. DNA for the CDR3: TGTGCCAGCAGCTTTACAGTGAACTATGGCTACACCTTC.

The gene calls are TRBV9 and TRBJ2-1, with a tentative D call TRBD2 (5 bases). V was trimmed by 0 bases and J by 4 bases, leaving 11 bases between them. From germline, CDR1 is SGDLS and CDR2 YYNGEE. The CDR3 is made up of 15 amino acids. The CDR3 DNA reads TGTGCCAGCAGCGTAGAGTGGGAGCAATACAATGAGCAGTTCTTC. Protein sequence: CASSVEWEQYNEQFF.

In this sample, this clonotype turned up a few times. The chain has TRBV11-3 and TRBJ2-2; no clear D. The CDR3 is made up of 13 amino acids. Trimming left V 0 bases short and J 3 bases short, with 2 bases between. Germline values: CDR1 SGHNT, CDR2 YENEEA. CDR3 coding DNA: TGTGCCAGCAGCTTAGAGCACACCGGGGAGCTGTTTTTT. As protein: CASSLEHTGELFF.

The J gene is TRBJ1-5, the V gene TRBV7-9; 7 positions agree with TRBD1. The CDR3 length is 15 residues. Germline CDR1 is SEHNR and CDR2 is FQNEAQ (reference sequence). V gave up 0 bases and J gave up 3 bases; unmatched junction bases: 2. The CDR3 sequence: CASSLAGGYNQPQHF. The CDR3 nucleotides are TGTGCCAGCAGCTTAGCAGGGGGCTACAATCAGCCCCAGCATTTT.

The chain joins TRBV6-1 to TRBJ2-1; 14 bases agree with TRBD2. There are 18 residues in the CDR3. V shed 5 bases, J shed 1 base, and the junction held 7 bases outside the gene matches. Germline-derived CDR1 and CDR2 are MNHNS and SASEGT. The CDR3 DNA reads TGTGCCAGCAGTTACGTTCGGACTAGCGGGAGGTCCTACAATGAGCAGTTCTTC. Translated: CASSYVRTSGRSYNEQFF.

As for this clonotype: The junction departs from germline at one end; a sequencing error may be responsible. The chain recombines TRBV7-2 with TRBJ2-7; 11 bases line up with TRBD2. The germline CDR1 and CDR2 sequences are SGHTA and FQGNSA. There are 13 residues in the CDR3. This CDR3 reads CASSLAGGSEQYF. CDR3 DNA: TGTGCCAGCAGCCTAGCGGGAGGTTCCGAGCAGTACTTC.

This clonotype has a handful of counts. The chain recombines TRBV18 with TRBJ2-5; no clear D. V lost 5 bases and J lost 1, with 5 bases in between. CDR1 is KGHSH, CDR2 LQKENI, per germline. The CDR3 length is 12 residues. CDR3 region: CASSYTQETQYF. As DNA, the CDR3 is TGTGCCAGCTCATATACCCAAGAGACCCAGTACTTC.

This clonotype has just a few counts. The chain uses TRBV12-3 or TRBV12-4 and TRBJ1-2, with D uncertain. V was trimmed by 5 bases and J by 8 bases, leaving 12 bases between them. The CDR3 has 12 residues. CDR3 amino acids: CASSNPSRGYTF. The CDR3 DNA sequence: TGTGCCAGCAGTAACCCCTCCCGCGGCTACACCTTC.

This clonotype showed up just a few times. The V and J genes are TRBV24-1 and TRBJ1-5; 7 nucleotides line up with TRBD1. The CDR3 loop spans 15 amino acids. The ends lost 3 bases at V and 2 bases at J; junction bases unmatched: 3. Germline-derived CDR1 and CDR2 are KGHDR and SFDVKD. The DNA of the CDR3 is TGTGCCACCAGTGATCCCGGGACAGGCAATCAGCCCCAGCATTTT. This sequence encodes CATSDPGTGNQPQHF.

The chain has TRBV29-1 and TRBJ1-1; unclear D gene. Between the trimmed V and J ends, which lost 4 bases and 1 base, there was a span of 10 bases. Per the germline V gene, CDR1 is SQVTM and CDR2 is ANQGSEA. CDR3 length: 13 amino acids. CDR3 region: CSVGEQRNTEAFF. The CDR3 coding sequence is TGCAGCGTTGGTGAACAGAGGAACACTGAAGCTTTCTTT.

This clonotype was picked up a small number of times. The chain joins TRBV6-6 to TRBJ1-2; possibly TRBD1 for D (5 bases). Trimming took off 2 bases at V and 7 bases at J, with 11 bases between the two ends. The CDR3 is 13 amino acids. The germline CDR1 and CDR2 sequences are MNHNY and SVGAGI (reference sequence). Here the CDR3 DNA reads TGTGCCAGCAGTTACCTAGGGGAAGGTGGCTACACCTTC. Residues: CASSYLGEGGYTF.

CDR3 sequence reads: CASSEGLAGVYEQFF. CDR3 in DNA: TGTGCCAGCAGTGAAGGACTAGCGGGAGTGTATGAGCAGTTCTTC. The chain combines TRBV2 with TRBJ2-1; TRBD2 matches 12 bases. CDR1 and CDR2 (germline): SNHLY, FYNNEI. This CDR3 comprises 15 residues. The J segment lost 8 bases and the V segment lost 1 base, leaving 3 bases of the junction unmatched.

This clonotype was counted between two and nine times. The CDR3 spells CASSYHRGLARYEQYV. Written as DNA, the CDR3 is TGTGCCAGCAGTTACCACCGTGGACTAGCGAGATACGAGCAGTACGTC. The V call is TRBV6-2 or TRBV6-3, the J call TRBJ2-7; 9 positions agree with TRBD2. This CDR3 spans 16 amino acids. The junction had 9 bases not matched to a gene; V was cut back by 2 bases and J by 4 bases. CDR1 and CDR2 from the germline V gene are MNHEY and SVGEGT.

The chain links TRBV28 to TRBJ2-3; the match to TRBD2 covers 9 bases. Germline lookup yields CDR1 MDHEN and CDR2 SYDVKM. Trimming removed 2 bases from V and 1 base from J; junction bases left unmatched: 4. The CDR3 totals 16 residues. Here the CDR3 DNA reads TGTGCCAGCAGTTTAGGTAGCGGGAGCCGCACAGATACGCAGTATTTT. Protein: CASSLGSGSRTDTQYF. The full variable domain, with the rest looked up from reference TRBV28 and TRBJ2-3, is DVKVTQSSRYLVKRTGEKVFLECVQDMDHENMFWYRQDPGLGLRLIYFSYDVKMKEKGDIPEGYSVSREKKERFSLILESASTNQTSMYLCASSLGSGSRTDTQYFGPGTRLTVL.

This sequence joins TRBV6-2 or TRBV6-3 and TRBJ1-6; TRBD1 might be the D (5 bases). The V gene's germline CDR1 is MNHEY and CDR2 SVGEGT. Trimming removed 4 bases at V and 8 bases at J, with 15 bases between. There are 15 residues in the CDR3. CDR3 DNA sequence: TGTGCCAGCAGTTTCCCCGGGACGACCTATTCACCCCTCCACTTT. It codes for CASSFPGTTYSPLHF.

This clonotype has more than one count but fewer than ten. CDR3 DNA: TGCGCCAGCAGCTCCGGACAGGGGGCTGGCGAGCAGTACTTC. Translating gives CASSSGQGAGEQYF. The chain uses TRBV5-1 and TRBJ2-7, with 11 nucleotides matching TRBD1. The trim removed 3 bases at V and 6 bases at J, leaving 5 bases unmatched. The germline V gene encodes CDR1 SGHRS and CDR2 YFSETQ. The CDR3 is 14 residues long.

In regard to this clonotype: This may be a read error, as it is one base from a much larger clone. The J gene is TRBJ2-7, the V gene TRBV7-9; D possibly corresponds to TRBD2 (6 bases). Looked up from germline, CDR1 is SEHNR and CDR2 is FQNEAQ (reference sequence). This CDR3 contains 15 residues. Trimming pared 8 bases from V and 7 bases from J, leaving 24 bases between. DNA of the CDR3: TGTGCCAGCGGCCCCGCGACTAGTATTCTGGGAGAGCAGTACTTC. Its translation is CASGPATSILGEQYF.